A single sample gave rise to the 29 T cell receptor beta chains below, sequenced in a study of blood T cell repertoires in COVID-19. Profiling relied on immunoSEQ multiplex PCR, and the TCRdb table lists in-frame clones only, not all of them. This table holds 400,000 or so clones, around 90% found once. Sequencing was carried out using peripheral blood. The receptors were sampled from a man younger than 35 with COVID-19, enrolled during active disease.

V is TRBV30 and J is TRBJ2-7; 7 nucleotides agree with TRBD1. V was clipped by 5 bases and J by 5 bases; unmatched bases: 12. The CDR3 sequence is 14 residues long. CDR1 GTSNPN and CDR2 SVGIG come from the germline V gene (reference sequence). The CDR3 nucleotides are TGTGCCTGGGCCCGATCCGGGACAGTTGACGAGCAGTACTTC. It encodes CAWARSGTVDEQYF. Looking up the rest from reference TRBV30 and TRBJ2-7 gives the full variable domain: SQTIHQWPATLVQPVGSPLSLECTVEGTSNPNLYWYRQAAGRGLQLLFYSVGIGQISSEVPQNLSASRPQDRQFILSSKKLLLSDSGFYLCAWARSGTVDEQYFGPGTRLTVT.

This clone was counted between two and nine times. The J gene is TRBJ2-7, the V gene TRBV6-5, with 10 bases lining up with TRBD1. V shed 2 bases and J 6 bases; nucleotides not matched to a gene: 10. The CDR3 runs 16 residues. CDR1 MNHEY and CDR2 SVGAGI come from the germline V gene. CDR3 sequence reads: CASSYTRGDRGSEQYF. CDR3 DNA sequence: TGTGCCAGCAGTTACACACGAGGGGACAGGGGCTCCGAGCAGTACTTC.

CDR3 in DNA: TGTGCCAGCTCACCAGACAGGGAATTCTACGAGCAGTACTTC. It yields the protein CASSPDREFYEQYF. The chain has TRBV18 and TRBJ2-7; TRBD1 agrees at 7 bases. This CDR3 spans 14 amino acids. The V gene's germline CDR1 is KGHSH and CDR2 LQKENI. Trimming removed 2 bases from V and 3 bases from J; junction bases left unmatched: 4.

This rearrangement joins TRBV4-2 to TRBJ2-2; TRBD2 matches at 8 bases. The CDR3 loop spans 21 amino acids. The germline V gene encodes CDR1 LGHNA and CDR2 YNFKEQ. With V trimmed by 1 base and J by 7 bases, 23 bases remained unmatched. The CDR3, as DNA: TGTGCCAGCAGCCAAGTCATAATGAGCGGCACTAGCGGTTTTTGGGGCGGGGAGCTGTTTTTT. Encoded protein: CASSQVIMSGTSGFWGGELFF.

The chain recombines TRBV5-4 with TRBJ2-2, with D tentatively TRBD2 (7 bases). The CDR3 has 16 amino acids. V was clipped by 4 bases and J by 1 base, with 14 bases between them. Germline-derived CDR1 and CDR2 are SGHNT and YYREEE (reference sequence). In DNA, the CDR3 is TGTGCCAGCAGCCTAGGGGGAGGGGAGAACACCGGGGAGCTGTTTTTT. Translated, it gives CASSLGGGENTGELFF.

The chain is built from TRBV7-8 and TRBJ1-4, with a tentative D call TRBD1 (5 bases). This CDR3 region has 16 residues. Germline V lookup: CDR1 SGHVS, CDR2 FQNEAQ. The V end lost 5 bases, the J end lost 3 bases, and 16 bases lay between the germline ends. The CDR3 here is CASSRTGGGANEKLFF. CDR3 DNA: TGTGCCAGCAGCCGCACCGGGGGGGGAGCTAATGAAAAACTGTTTTTT.

The chain employs TRBV18 and TRBJ1-5, with a weak D call TRBD1 (5 bases). Trimming removed 4 bases from V and 4 bases from J, with 11 bases in between. Germline V gene lookup returns CDR1 KGHSH and CDR2 LQKENI. This CDR3 has 14 residues. The CDR3 reads CASSHGAGNQPQHF. CDR3 sequence (DNA): TGTGCCAGCTCACATGGAGCAGGGAATCAGCCCCAGCATTTT. The whole variable domain, remainder taken from reference TRBV18 and TRBJ1-5, is NAGVMQNPRHLVRRRGQEARLRCSPMKGHSHVYWYRQLPEEGLKFMVYLQKENIIDESGMPKERFSAEFPKEGPSILRIQQVVRGDSAAYFCASSHGAGNQPQHFGDGTRLSIL.

The chain recombines TRBV29-1 with TRBJ2-7, with a weak D call TRBD1 (5 bases). Germline V CDR1 and CDR2: SQVTM, ANQGSEA. V was clipped by 4 bases and J by 4 bases, with 11 bases between them. The CDR3 has 12 amino acids. Here the CDR3 DNA reads TGCAGCGTTGTTCCGGACACTTACGAGCAGTACTTC. Translation: CSVVPDTYEQYF.

The chain is built from TRBV19 and TRBJ1-2; 8 bases match TRBD1. Germline CDR1 and CDR2: LNHDA and SQIVND (reference sequence). The trim removed 7 bases at V and 4 bases at J, leaving 14 bases unmatched. CDR3 length equals 16 residues. In DNA form, the CDR3 reads TGTGCCAGTACCAACCTTGCGGACAGGGCTGGCTATGGCTACACCTTC. Encoded protein: CASTNLADRAGYGYTF.

The gene calls are TRBV7-9 and TRBJ1-4; 7 positions match TRBD1. V shed 5 bases, J shed 0 bases, and the junction held 9 bases outside the gene matches. The CDR3 is made up of 17 amino acids. Germline assignment: CDR1 SEHNR and CDR2 FQNEAQ (reference sequence). The CDR3 DNA follows: TGTGCCAGCAGCAGTCGACAGGGCCCTGCAACTAATGAAAAACTGTTTTTT. It encodes CASSSRQGPATNEKLFF.

This clone was recorded once. The J gene is TRBJ1-6, the V gene TRBV7-9; 7 bases align to TRBD1. The germline CDR1 and CDR2 sequences are SEHNR and FQNEAQ (reference sequence). Trimming took 5 bases from V and 5 from J; bases not matched to a gene: 3. The CDR3 contains 14 residues. The CDR3 here is CASSGQGDNSPLHF. The CDR3 coding sequence is TGTGCCAGCAGCGGCCAGGGGGATAATTCACCCCTCCACTTT.

The CDR3 coding sequence is TGCGCCAGCAAGATACTAGCGAGCACGCGCGAGACCCAGTACTTC. Translated, it gives CASKILASTRETQYF. V usage is TRBV5-1 and J usage is TRBJ2-5; 7 bases match TRBD2. The CDR3 length is 15 residues. Germline CDR1 reads SGHRS; CDR2 reads YFSETQ. V trimming: 6 bases; J trimming: 5 bases; junction bases outside the gene matches: 13.

The J gene is TRBJ1-1, the V gene TRBV5-4, with D maybe TRBD1 (6 bases). The CDR3 extends over 15 amino acids. CDR1 is SGHNT, CDR2 YYREEE, per germline (reference sequence). V was shortened by 5 bases and J by 1 base, with 15 bases between the two germline ends. The CDR3 DNA sequence: TGTGCCAGCAGTCCTACCCCGACAGGGAACACTGAAGCTTTCTTT. It specifies CASSPTPTGNTEAFF.

This clone was recorded only once. The gene calls are TRBV2 and TRBJ2-3; unclear D gene. This CDR3 spans 14 amino acids. Per germline, CDR1 SNHLY and CDR2 FYNNEI. V lost 6 bases and J 0 bases, leaving 10 bases between the germline ends. The CDR3 region is CASSGSSSTDTQYF. Here the CDR3 DNA reads TGTGCCAGCAGCGGTTCTTCTAGCACAGATACGCAGTATTTT.

The chain couples TRBV12-5 to TRBJ2-4; tentatively, D is TRBD2 (5 bases). The germline V gene encodes CDR1 LGHNT and CDR2 FRNRAP. Between the trimmed V and J ends, which lost 0 bases and 5 bases, there was a span of 14 bases. The CDR3 consists of 16 residues. CDR3 DNA: TGTGCTAGTGGTTTGGTACTTCATCGGGGTGAAAACATTCAGTACTTC. Amino acid sequence: CASGLVLHRGENIQYF.

This clone was detected only once. The chain uses TRBV24-1 and TRBJ1-5; D possibly corresponds to TRBD1 (5 bases). There are 13 residues in the CDR3. The germline V gene has CDR1 KGHDR and CDR2 SFDVKD. Trimming left V 6 bases short and J 5 bases short, with 10 bases between. The CDR3 region has the DNA TGTGCCACCAGTTCCCGGGGGGATCAGCCCCAGCATTTT. Translated: CATSSRGDQPQHF.

This clone was counted a single time. The CDR3 DNA sequence: TGTGCCAGCAGGCCGGGACAGGGAGTGGTAGGTACGCAGTATTTT. It yields the protein CASRPGQGVVGTQYF. The chain has TRBV2 and TRBJ2-3; TRBD1 agrees at 9 bases. V trimming: 6 bases; J trimming: 8 bases; junction bases outside the gene matches: 12. Germline V gene sequence: CDR1 SNHLY, CDR2 FYNNEI. The CDR3 consists of 15 residues.

The V and J genes are TRBV4-1 and TRBJ2-1; tentatively, D is TRBD2 (6 bases). Germline V gene lookup returns CDR1 MGHRA and CDR2 YSYEKL. V lost 4 bases and J lost 4, with 14 bases in between. The CDR3 runs 15 residues. In nucleotides, the CDR3 is TGCGCCAGCAGCCCTCGGATAGCGGCTTACAATGAGCAGTTCTTC. It specifies CASSPRIAAYNEQFF.

The chain combines TRBV19 with TRBJ2-1, with D perhaps matching TRBD2 (6 bases). There are 14 residues in the CDR3. Germline V gene lookup returns CDR1 LNHDA and CDR2 SQIVND (reference sequence). Trimming shortened V by 3 bases and J by 7 bases, and 13 bases separated the two germline ends. The CDR3: CASSIGGKINEQFF. The CDR3 DNA reads as TGTGCCAGTAGTATCGGCGGGAAAATAAATGAGCAGTTCTTC. The complete variable domain, with remaining parts taken from reference TRBV19 and TRBJ2-1, reads DGGITQSPKYLFRKEGQNVTLSCEQNLNHDAMYWYRQDPGQGLRLIYYSQIVNDFQKGDIAEGYSVSREKKESFPLTVTSAQKNPTAFYLCASSIGGKINEQFFGPGTRLTVL.

The chain joins TRBV18 to TRBJ1-2; the match to TRBD1 covers 9 bases. The CDR3 runs to 17 residues. CDR1 and CDR2 from the germline V gene are KGHSH and LQKENI. V lost 0 bases, J lost 8 bases, and 13 bases stayed unmatched. CDR3 amino acids: CASSPPNPGTGRRGYTF. In DNA, the CDR3 is TGTGCCAGCTCACCACCGAACCCCGGGACAGGGAGGCGGGGCTACACCTTC.

The J gene is TRBJ1-1, the V gene TRBV13; TRBD1 aligns across 9 bases. CDR3 size: 15 residues. Germline CDR1 PRHDT, CDR2 FYEKMQ (reference sequence). The junction had 7 bases not matched to a gene; V was cut back by 3 bases and J by 5 bases. As DNA, the CDR3 is TGTGCCAGCAGCTTGATACAGGGGGCAAGAACTGAAGCTTTCTTT. Its protein product is CASSLIQGARTEAFF.

The gene calls are TRBV30 and TRBJ1-5, with D possibly TRBD1 on 6 matching bases. V gave up 5 bases and J gave up 7 bases, with 15 bases separating them. In germline, CDR1 is GTSNPN, CDR2 SVGIG (reference sequence). This CDR3 comprises 13 residues. In DNA form, the CDR3 reads TGTGCCTGGGCGAGAGAGGGGGGGCAGCCCCAGCATTTT. It encodes CAWAREGGQPQHF.

V usage is TRBV11-2 and J usage is TRBJ1-5; tentatively, D is TRBD1 (6 bases). CDR3 length equals 16 residues. With 2 bases removed from V and 4 bases from J, the gap between germline ends came to 15 bases. CDR1 SGHAT and CDR2 FQNNGV come from the germline V gene. CDR3 loop: CASSLSTGRGNQPQHF. CDR3 DNA sequence: TGTGCCAGCAGCTTATCAACTGGCAGGGGAAATCAGCCCCAGCATTTT.

The table lists this clone with a count of one. The gene calls are TRBV12-3 or TRBV12-4 and TRBJ1-5; D is possibly TRBD1 (6 bases). This CDR3 has 12 amino acids. Deletions cut 7 bases from V and 6 bases from J, with 10 bases between. CDR3 protein: CASMKGGQPQHF. CDR3 coding DNA: TGTGCCAGCATGAAAGGGGGTCAGCCCCAGCATTTT.

The chain recombines TRBV27 with TRBJ1-2; D may be TRBD1 (6 bases). The germline V gene encodes CDR1 MNHEY and CDR2 SMNVEV (reference sequence). Trimming cost V 6 bases and J 5 bases, with 16 bases left between them. The CDR3 runs 14 residues. CDR3 amino acids: CASSYSRGSYGYTF. DNA of the CDR3: TGTGCCAGCAGCTATTCCAGGGGAAGTTATGGCTACACCTTC.

The genes are TRBV19 and TRBJ2-3; 8 bases agree with TRBD1. The CDR3 length is 13 residues. The junction had 3 bases not matched to a gene; V was cut back by 8 bases and J by 2 bases. Germline V gene lookup returns CDR1 LNHDA and CDR2 SQIVND (reference sequence). This chain's CDR3 is CASDRGPTDTQYF. In DNA, the CDR3 is TGTGCCAGTGACAGGGGTCCCACAGATACGCAGTATTTT.

The J gene is TRBJ2-1, the V gene TRBV5-4; 11 bases align to TRBD1. CDR3 size: 15 residues. Trimming removed 4 bases from V and 6 bases from J; junction bases left unmatched: 6. The V gene's germline CDR1 is SGHNT and CDR2 YYREEE (reference sequence). CDR3 in DNA: TGTGCCAGCAGCCCCGGACAGGGGGCACTCAATGAGCAGTTCTTC. Translation: CASSPGQGALNEQFF.

The J gene is TRBJ1-4, the V gene TRBV30, with D unresolved. Trimming removed 2 bases from V and 0 bases from J, with 13 bases in between. Germline loops: CDR1 GTSNPN, CDR2 SVGIG (reference sequence). There are 16 residues in the CDR3. The CDR3 sequence is CAWSPGTAATNEKLFF. CDR3 DNA sequence: TGTGCCTGGAGTCCGGGTACGGCAGCAACTAATGAAAAACTGTTTTTT.

This clone has more than one count but fewer than ten. CDR3 DNA sequence: TGTGCCAGCAGCCCTAGGGGGGAGGGCACTGAAGCTTTCTTT. This gives the protein CASSPRGEGTEAFF. The genes are TRBV7-3 and TRBJ1-1; possibly TRBD1 for D (6 bases). V lost 5 bases to trimming and J lost 4 bases, with 14 bases between them. CDR1 and CDR2 (germline): SGHTA, FQGTGA. CDR3 length: 14 residues.